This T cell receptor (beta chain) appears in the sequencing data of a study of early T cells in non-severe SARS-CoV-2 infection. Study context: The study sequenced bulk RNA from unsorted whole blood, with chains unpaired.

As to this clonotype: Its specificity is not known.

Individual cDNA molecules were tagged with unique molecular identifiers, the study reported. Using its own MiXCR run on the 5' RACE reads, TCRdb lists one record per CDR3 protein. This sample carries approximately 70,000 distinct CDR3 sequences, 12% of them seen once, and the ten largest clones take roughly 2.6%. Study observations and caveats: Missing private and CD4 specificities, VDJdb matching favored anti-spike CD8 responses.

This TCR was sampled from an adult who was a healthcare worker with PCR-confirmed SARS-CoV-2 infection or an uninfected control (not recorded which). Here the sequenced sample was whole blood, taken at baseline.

In DNA, the CDR3 is TGTGCCAGCTCACCGGGAGGGGGGCCCTACGAGCAGTACTTC. Translation gives CASSPGGGPYEQYF. The rearrangement links TRBV18 to TRBJ2-7; weak D call: TRBD2 (7 bases). This CDR3 has 14 residues. V was clipped by 3 bases and J by 2 bases, with 11 bases between them. Germline V gene sequence: CDR1 KGHSH, CDR2 LQKENI.